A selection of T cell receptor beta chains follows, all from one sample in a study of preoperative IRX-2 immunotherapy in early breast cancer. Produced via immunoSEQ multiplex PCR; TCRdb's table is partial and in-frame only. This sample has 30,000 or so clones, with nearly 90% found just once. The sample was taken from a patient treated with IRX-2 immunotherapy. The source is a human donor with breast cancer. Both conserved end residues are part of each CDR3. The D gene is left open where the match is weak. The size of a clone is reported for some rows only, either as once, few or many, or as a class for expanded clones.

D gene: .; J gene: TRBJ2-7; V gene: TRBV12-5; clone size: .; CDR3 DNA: TGTGCTAGTGCCCTAAAGCACGAGCAGTACTTC; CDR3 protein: CASALKHEQYF
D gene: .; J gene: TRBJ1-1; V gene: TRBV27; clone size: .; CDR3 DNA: TGTGCCAGCAGTTTGGAGGGGTCCATGAACACTGAAGCTTTCTTT; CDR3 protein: CASSLEGSMNTEAFF
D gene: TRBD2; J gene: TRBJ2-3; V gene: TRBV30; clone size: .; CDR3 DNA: TGTGCCTGGAGGTTAGCGGGGGGGCGGGATACGCAGTATTTT; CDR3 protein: CAWRLAGGRDTQYF
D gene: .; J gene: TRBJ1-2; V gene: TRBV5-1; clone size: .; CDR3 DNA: TGCGCCAGCAGCCCAGAAACCAGGGCCTACACCTTC; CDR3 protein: CASSPETRAYTF
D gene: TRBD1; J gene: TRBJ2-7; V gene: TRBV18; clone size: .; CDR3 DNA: TGTGCCAGCTCACCACCGGGACAGGGGGGATTGGGGCAGTACTTC; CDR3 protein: CASSPPGQGGLGQYF
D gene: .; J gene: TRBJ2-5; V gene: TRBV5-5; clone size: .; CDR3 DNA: TGTGCCAGCAGTTTAGGGACGGGAGAGACCCAGTACTTC; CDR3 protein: CASSLGTGETQYF
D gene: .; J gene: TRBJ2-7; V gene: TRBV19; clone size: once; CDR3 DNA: TGTGCCAGTAGTATAAACGGGGTGTGGGACCACGAGCAGTACTTC; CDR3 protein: CASSINGVWDHEQYF
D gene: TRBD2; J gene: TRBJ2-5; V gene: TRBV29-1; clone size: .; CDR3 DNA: TGCAGCAGCCGGGACTATCAAGGGACCCAGTACTTC; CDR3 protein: CSSRDYQGTQYF
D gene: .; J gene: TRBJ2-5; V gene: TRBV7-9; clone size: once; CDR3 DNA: TGTGCCAGCAGCCGTGGGACCGGAGAGACCCAGTACTTC; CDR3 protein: CASSRGTGETQYF
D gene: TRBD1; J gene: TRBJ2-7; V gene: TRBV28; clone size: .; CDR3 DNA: TGTGCCAGCAGTCCCCGACAGGGAAGGCAGTACTTC; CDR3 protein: CASSPRQGRQYF
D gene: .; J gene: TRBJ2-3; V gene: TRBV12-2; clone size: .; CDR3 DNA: TGTGCAAGTCGCTTATTTGGGTCTAGCACAGATACGCAGTATTTT; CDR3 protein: CASRLFGSSTDTQYF
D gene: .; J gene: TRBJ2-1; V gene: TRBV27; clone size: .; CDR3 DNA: TGTGCCAGCAGTCCCCTAGGGGGGGCGGGGATCTCCTACAATGAGCAGTTCTTC; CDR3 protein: CASSPLGGAGISYNEQFF
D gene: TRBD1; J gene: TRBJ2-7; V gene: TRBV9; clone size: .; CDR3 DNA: TGTGCCAGCAGCGTAGTGGGGACAGCGAGCCACGAGCAGTACTTC; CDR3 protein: CASSVVGTASHEQYF